The text below deals with one TCR beta chain. This clonotype has ten or more counts. Its antigen is unknown. Per-base quality was not reported, and no clone a single base away is much larger than it. Clipping removes 6 bases from V and 3 bases from J, with 14 as the unmatched junction base count. Its CDR3 holds 16 amino acids, cysteine through phenylalanine. Kept here is only the CDR3 DNA, which spans 48 bases and is read in frame from base 1. CDR1 and CDR2 are read off the germline V gene (reference sequence) as DFQATT and SNEGSKA. Donors were 40 or so systemically healthy Caucasian individuals from Russia aged roughly 6 to 90 years. About 10 milliliters of peripheral blood were drawn from each donor into EDTA-treated Vacutainer tubes. Ficoll-Paque density-gradient centrifugation was used to isolate PBMCs, with at least 6.5 million obtained per sample. Total RNA, at least 5.5 micrograms per sample, was extracted from PBMCs with Trizol reagent. For every donor, flow cytometry on a PBMC aliquot measured the percentage of naive CD45RAhigh/CD27high T cells.

The library came from 5' RACE. The run used an Illumina HiSeq 2500. A second PCR of about 6 to 11 cycles was performed with a sample-barcoded 5' primer and a J-beta primer mix. A unique molecular identifier was introduced onto each TCR beta cDNA molecule by a template-switch 5' adaptor carrying 12 random nucleotides. Each sample yielded at least 3 million CDR3-containing paired-end reads. First-strand cDNA synthesis was performed from all RNA using the Mint cDNA synthesis kit, with priming by a TRBC-specific oligonucleotide. Following uracil-DNA glycosylase treatment, a first 18-cycle PCR with universal primers M1SS and BC2_uni_R was performed on all cDNA. The original pipeline was this. Normalization of each sample was performed by random selection of 1 million high-quality reads, each carrying a distinct molecular identifier. Reads sharing molecular identifiers were discarded rather than binned into consensus sequences. MiTCR, with a Q25 quality threshold and the strictest error-elimination algorithm, was used for CDR3 identification, clonotype clustering and error correction. A nonparametric unseen species model with Euler transformation was used to estimate lower-bound total TCR beta diversity. In TCRdb, the public reads were trimmed at Q25 with fastp and aligned with MiXCR, with productive beta chains retained. Identical CDR3 proteins give one entry, which carries the most common genes and DNA. The V and J calls were not made by the authors but by TCRdb's processing. This sample gives about 1,400,000 distinct CDR3 sequences in total; approximately 38% of them show up just once. 7.9% of the sample comes from the top ten.

The data originate from a study of blood T cells in healthy people across ages (dated by TCRdb to 2014 to 2015). With respect to the entire study: In model experiments, template switching captured roughly one uniquely barcoded TCR beta cDNA molecule for every two T cells. Using deep sequencing normalized with unique cDNA molecular identifiers, the study measured how TCR beta repertoire diversity changes with age. The donors were split into four age groups: young (average around 15 years), middle-aged (around 37), aged (more than 55) and long-lived (roughly 86). To avoid experimental bias, donors of different ages were spread randomly across the sequencing lanes. For two donors (one aged 18 to 30 and one aged 80 or older), the study analyzed two additional independent replicas of 1 million unique cDNA reads from the same blood draw. Here is what the overall study found, with its caveats: Because the CMV infection status of the donors was unknown, age-related changes in expanded clonotypes may potentially have been confounded. Estimates of total diversity based on one million sequenced T cells were considered lower bounds and underestimates. Observed TCR beta diversity per million T cells fell roughly linearly with age, and a significant reduction was already apparent by age roughly 40. A strong correlation was found between observed TCR beta diversity and the percentage of naive T cells measured by flow cytometry. Conclusive comparison of naive and antigen-experienced compartments was prevented by the profiling of bulk unsorted PBMCs. Compared with the aged group, the long-lived group had more naive CD4+ T cells, fewer expanded clones and increased TCR diversity, a pattern suggesting age selection.

The source material was blood. This chain is built from TRBV20-1 and TRBJ2-4; the junction holds 7 bases that match TRBD1. The sequence was obtained from a woman under 30 in good health. The CDR3 region: CSAHAPTGYYKNIQYF. The DNA sequence is as follows: TGCAGTGCCCACGCCCCGACAGGGTACTACAAAAACATTCAGTACTTC.